This TCR beta chain comes out of a study of T cell responses to AZD1222 COVID-19 vaccine (dated by TCRdb to the early 2020s). For the wider study: AZD1222 recipients given second doses at about 4 weeks or at about 12 weeks were pooled, since spike-specific TCR depth and breadth were not found to differ between the two schedules. TCR sequencing covered more than 230 trial participants: about 210 given two doses of AZD1222 and around 25 given two doses of MenACWY control vaccine. Trial participants were enrolled by age into 18-55, 56-69 and 70-plus year subgroups, with roughly 150, 30 and 60 TCR-sequenced participants respectively. Here is what the overall study found, with its caveats: Participants were mostly white British, with more females than males. The authors suggested clonal diversity may have been underestimated. The 56-69-year group was small, and its depth increase did not reach significance, likely because of low power. CD4 TCRs associated with the vaccine covered the entire spike protein, and the dominant responses were in regions 160-218 and 743-854. Because no day 14 peak-response samples were available, the repertoires could be characterized only after the peak T cell response. Conclusions about previously exposed vaccinees are limited because only a handful of AZD1222 recipients were SARS-CoV-2 seropositive at baseline. Epitopes outside the regions mutated in the B.1.351 and B.1.1.7 variants were reportedly recognized by nearly half of the unique spike-specific TCRs. A significant rise in spike-specific TCR breadth and depth was observed after two AZD1222 doses relative to day 0 and relative to MenACWY recipients.

The CDR3 regions of human TCRbeta chains were analyzed by immunosequencing. Per the authors' processing: Repertoire TCRs were checked for matches against a reference library of SARS-CoV-2-specific TCRs that had been generated using the MIRA antigen-specificity platform. Breadth was defined as the fraction of unique TCRs that were SARS-CoV-2-associated. Depth was defined as the fraction of total T cells that were SARS-CoV-2-associated. Using the MIRA data, every spike-specific TCR was mapped to the spike region that the TCR reacted to and assigned to either a CD4 or a CD8 class. Log10-transformed breadth and depth values were compared by one-way ANOVA with Sidak's multiple comparisons tests. TCRdb obtained this table from immuneACCESS and retained in-frame rearrangements with V and J assigned. These tables miss some clones; where compared with another copy, unresolved V genes account for less than half of the shortfall, and the remainder is unexplained. V and J calls and clone size follow that table, whereas D and trimming were derived from the DNA. This sample is represented by over 100,000 clones; roughly nine tenths of them were singletons. Jointly, the top ten make up roughly 5.2% of the sample.

Based on the germline V gene, the CDR1 and CDR2 sequences are MDHEN and SYDVKM. There are 13 amino acids in the CDR3, from cysteine to phenylalanine inclusive. Just CDR3 DNA is preserved here, 39 bases in frame from base 1. V is cut by 5 bases and J by 4 bases, and the space between the germline ends is 11 bases. The sample's time point, from its label and the paper: baseline before first vaccination. Vaccinee samples came from UK trials COV001 and COV002, including a single-blind randomized controlled phase 2/3 trial of AZD1222 (ChAdOx1 nCoV-19) in healthy adults. For TCRbeta chain sequencing, PBMC samples from trial participants were taken at day 0 and at day 28 after the second dose. In the case of this clone: Its target antigen remains unknown. No base quality values were provided; no much bigger clone lies one nucleotide off.

The TCR originated in an adult in good health. This sequence uses TRBV28 and TRBJ1-2, with a weak D call of TRBD1 (6 bases match). Sequenced material: peripheral blood, taken on day 0 of AZD1222 vaccination. The CDR3 region: CASSRKGGYGYTF. The base sequence is TGTGCCAGCAGTCGGAAGGGGGGCTATGGCTACACCTTC.